One sample yielded the 12 T cell receptor beta chains listed below, sequenced in a study of cytomegalovirus exposure and HLA in healthy donors. PCR was performed using 60 Vbeta and 13 Jbeta primers. Generated by immunoSEQ multiplex PCR, the TCRdb table keeps only in-frame clones and is missing some. The sample records around 75,000 clones, approximately 80% being singletons. Sequenced sample: PBMCs. These receptors were collected from a man in his forties in good health and CMV-seronegative.

The chain employs TRBV10-1 and TRBJ2-7; 10 bases agree with TRBD1. Losses at the gene ends were 3 bases for V and 5 bases for J; bases not matched to a gene: 7. CDR3 length: 15 amino acids. The germline V gene has CDR1 WNHNN and CDR2 SYGVQD (reference sequence). CDR3 nucleotide sequence: TGCGCCAGCAGTGACCCCGGGACAGGGGAACACGAGCAGTACTTC. As protein: CASSDPGTGEHEQYF.

This clone was counted once. The chain joins TRBV21-1 to TRBJ2-7; the D call in the table, TRBD2, was not verified against the DNA. TRBV21-1 is a pseudogene locus. CDR3 length: 17 residues. Here the CDR3 reads CASSKAKIRDFSYEQYF. The CDR3 DNA reads as TGTGCCAGCAGCAAAGCGAAAATTAGGGACTTCTCCTACGAGCAGTACTTC.

The genes are TRBV7-9 and TRBJ1-4, with 9 bases lining up with TRBD1. J lost 7 bases, V lost 5 bases, and 8 bases had no gene match. Germline V gives CDR1 SEHNR, CDR2 FQNEAQ (reference sequence). The CDR3 sequence is 15 residues long. CDR3 nucleotide sequence: TGTGCCAGCAGCCATACAGGGGGCGATGGTGAAAAACTGTTTTTT. It codes for CASSHTGGDGEKLFF. The full variable domain, with the rest looked up from reference TRBV7-9 and TRBJ1-4, is DTGVSQNPRHKITKRGQNVTFRCDPISEHNRLYWYRQTLGQGPEFLTYFQNEAQLEKSRLLSDRFSAERPKGSFSTLEIQRTEQGDSAMYLCASSHTGGDGEKLFFGSGTQLSVL.

The genes are TRBV10-3 and TRBJ2-1, with D perhaps assigned TRBD1 or TRBD2 (8 bases each). Germline loops: CDR1 ENHRY, CDR2 SYGVKD. The CDR3 consists of 14 residues. Deletions cut 10 bases from V and 5 bases from J, with 18 bases between. In nucleotides, the CDR3 is TGTGCCACCAGGGGGCGGGGGGATAACAATGAGCAGTTCTTC. Translating gives CATRGRGDNNEQFF.

Remarks on this clone: One junction end disagrees with the germline gene, perhaps due to a read error. This chain joins TRBV4-2 and TRBJ2-6; a possible D gene is TRBD1 (5 bases). This CDR3 is built from 16 residues. Looked up from germline, CDR1 is LGHNA and CDR2 is YNFKEQ. The CDR3 nucleotides read TGTGCCAGCAGCGGCCGGACGGCCTCTGGGGCCAACGTCCTAACTTTC. Protein product: CASSGRTASGANVLTF.

This clone was seen once. The chain uses TRBV7-9 and TRBJ1-1; no reliable D call. Germline V gene lookup returns CDR1 SEHNR and CDR2 FQNEAQ (reference sequence). This CDR3 is 14 amino acids long. The V and J ends lost 5 bases and 0 bases respectively, with 10 bases between them. The CDR3: CASSRVDMNTEAFF. Here the CDR3 DNA reads TGTGCCAGCAGCCGGGTGGATATGAACACTGAAGCTTTCTTT.

This clone was seen a few times. The J gene is TRBJ1-4, the V gene TRBV6-5, with TRBD1 identical over 8 bases. The CDR3 length is 15 residues. With V trimmed by 2 bases and J by 8 bases, 7 bases remained unmatched. Germline V CDR1 and CDR2: MNHEY, SVGAGI. In nucleotides, the CDR3 is TGTGCCAGCAGTTACGGGACAGGAATTCACGAAAAACTGTTTTTT. This translates into CASSYGTGIHEKLFF.

The gene calls are TRBV6-5 and TRBJ1-5; D might be TRBD1 (6 bases). V shed 0 bases and J shed 5 bases, with 11 bases lying between them. CDR1 is MNHEY, CDR2 SVGAGI, per germline. The CDR3 loop spans 15 amino acids. The CDR3 spells CASSYSARTDQPQHF. CDR3 DNA: TGTGCCAGCAGTTACTCCGCGCGGACAGATCAGCCCCAGCATTTT.

The chain links TRBV7-8 to TRBJ1-1, with 8 bases matching TRBD1. Losses at the gene ends were 3 bases for V and 1 base for J; bases not matched to a gene: 4. The CDR3 runs 15 residues. The germline V gene encodes CDR1 SGHVS and CDR2 FQNEAQ. The CDR3: CASSFQGAANTEAFF. The CDR3 coding sequence is TGTGCCAGCAGCTTCCAGGGGGCGGCGAACACTGAAGCTTTCTTT.

The chain is built from TRBV18 and TRBJ1-1; D might be TRBD1 (5 bases). The ends were cut back, 2 bases at V and 5 bases at J, with 12 bases in the middle. This CDR3 has 14 amino acids. Looked up from germline, CDR1 is KGHSH and CDR2 is LQKENI. CDR3 sequence (DNA): TGTGCCAGCTCACCAGCCCAGGGTGGTACTGAAGCTTTCTTT. Its translation: CASSPAQGGTEAFF.

V is TRBV18 and J is TRBJ2-1; 11 bases agree with TRBD2. Trimming cost V 8 bases and J 5 bases; bases outside gene matches: 2. Germline V lookup: CDR1 KGHSH, CDR2 LQKENI. The CDR3 covers 13 residues. CDR3 sequence reads: CASLAGGNNEQFF. CDR3 bases: TGTGCCAGCCTAGCGGGGGGTAACAATGAGCAGTTCTTC.

This chain joins TRBV4-1 and TRBJ1-5, with D unclear. V gave up 3 bases and J gave up 2 bases, with 11 bases separating them. Per the germline V gene, CDR1 is MGHRA and CDR2 is YSYEKL. The CDR3 runs to 15 residues. In DNA form, the CDR3 reads TGCGCCAGCAGCCAGAGGGTGGGTGGCAATCAGCCCCAGCATTTT. Its translation is CASSQRVGGNQPQHF.